Described below is a single TCR beta chain sequence and its context. The target antigen is unknown. The germline V gene has CDR1 SEHNR and CDR2 FQNEAQ (reference sequence). The CDR3 covers 11 residues. The ends were cut back, 7 bases at V and 7 bases at J, with 10 bases in the middle. Sequence data for DNA of cultured CD4+ T cells were generated by the Oncomine TCR Beta short-read assay. TCRdb independently ran MiXCR on the PCR reads; one entry per CDR3 protein. The table lists 23,000 or so distinct CDR3 sequences, roughly 65% of them singletons, with about a fifth in the top ten. The data originate from a study of vaccination and CD4 T cells after COVID-19. The wider study: Every culture used as a control got a CEFX pool, an HIV-1 Nef pool, or no peptide.

Indicated treatment: approximately nine-day PBMC culture with coronavirus spike peptide pools or control peptides (ViraFEST assay). Once peptide pools had expanded antigen-specific T cells, ViraFEST sequenced TCRs. The TCR sequence derives from a human donor who received a COVID-19 vaccine. Sequences were derived from CD4+ T cells from blood, cultured in vitro, sampled after SARS-CoV-2 vaccination. This chain links TRBV7-9 with TRBJ1-1; D possibly corresponds to TRBD1 (5 bases). The CDR3: CASTRQLEAFF. The CDR3 DNA follows: TGTGCCAGCACCCGACAGCTTGAAGCTTTCTTT.